This T cell receptor beta chain comes out of a study of T cell responses to AZD1222 COVID-19 vaccine. Study-level points and caveats: Close to half of spike-specific TCRs reportedly recognize unmutated variant regions.

Of note for this clone: Its antigen is as yet unknown.

The junction had 6 bases not matched to a gene; V was cut back by 4 bases and J by 6 bases. In germline, CDR1 is LNHDA, CDR2 SQIVND (reference sequence). The CDR3 is 14 amino acids. Profiled with immunoSEQ multiplex PCR; TCRdb holds only in-frame clones, not every one. The data contain 40,000 to 60,000 clones, about 86% of them singletons. This receptor was taken from an adult who received the AZD1222 COVID-19 vaccine. The sample consisted of peripheral blood, taken 28 days after the second AZD1222 dose. The chain employs TRBV19 and TRBJ1-2; 9 positions match TRBD1. CDR3 protein: CASSNPGQGDGYTF. The CDR3 region has the DNA TGTGCCAGTAGTAACCCGGGACAGGGCGATGGCTACACCTTC.